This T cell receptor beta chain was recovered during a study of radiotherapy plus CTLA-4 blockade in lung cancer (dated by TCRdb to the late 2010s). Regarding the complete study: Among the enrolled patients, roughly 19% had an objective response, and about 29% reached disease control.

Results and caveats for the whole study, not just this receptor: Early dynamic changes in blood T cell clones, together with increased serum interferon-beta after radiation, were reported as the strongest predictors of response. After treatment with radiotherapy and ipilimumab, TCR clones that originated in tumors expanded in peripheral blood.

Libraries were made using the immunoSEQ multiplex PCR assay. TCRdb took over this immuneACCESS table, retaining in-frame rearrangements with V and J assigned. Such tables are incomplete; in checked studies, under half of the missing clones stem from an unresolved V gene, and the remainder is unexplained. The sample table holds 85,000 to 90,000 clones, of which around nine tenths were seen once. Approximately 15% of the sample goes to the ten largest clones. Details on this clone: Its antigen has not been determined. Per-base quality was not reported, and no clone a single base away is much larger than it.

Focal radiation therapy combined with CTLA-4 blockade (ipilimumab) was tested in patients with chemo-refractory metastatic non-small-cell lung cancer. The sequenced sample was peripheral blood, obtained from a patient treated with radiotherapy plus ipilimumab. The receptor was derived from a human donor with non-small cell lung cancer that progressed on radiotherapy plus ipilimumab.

The CDR3 protein is CASSPRDRAYNEQFF. The DNA reads as follows: TGTGCCAGCAGTCCCCGGGACAGGGCCTACAATGAGCAGTTCTTC. The rearrangement joined TRBV6-5 to TRBJ2-1, with 9 junctional bases fitting TRBD1. The CDR3 has 15 amino acids, counting the end cysteine and phenylalanine. The retained sequence is limited to the CDR3, 45 bases, with the frame set at the first base. CDR1 is given as MNHEY and CDR2 as SVGAGI, both from the germline V gene. V lost 5 bases and J lost 2 bases, and the count of bases not matched to a germline gene is 4.